Listed below are T cell receptor beta chains from one sample, sequenced in a study of shared clonotypes between healthy human individuals. Method: immunoSEQ multiplex PCR; TCRdb's copy keeps in-frame clones and lacks some. The sample has about 2.2 million clones, about 94% seen once. The sequencing sample was made of naive CD8+ T cells from PBMCs. Every receptor here comes from a young man in good health. Some clones in this sample may be carry-over from other donors' samples. Both conserved end residues are part of each CDR3. The order of the fields is clone size, J gene, D gene, V gene, CDR3 DNA, CDR3 protein. The D gene is left open where the match is weak. The listing skips clone size in some rows; elsewhere it reads once, few, many or a size class.

clone_size: .; j_call: TRBJ2-1; d_call: .; v_call: TRBV28; cdr3_nt: TGTGCCAGCCGTCCCGCATATAACTCCTACAATGAGCAGTTCTTC; cdr3_aa: CASRPAYNSYNEQFF
clone_size: .; j_call: TRBJ2-7; d_call: .; v_call: TRBV27; cdr3_nt: TGTGCCAGCAGAGATACCTACGAGCAGTACTTC; cdr3_aa: CASRDTYEQYF
clone_size: .; j_call: TRBJ2-2; d_call: .; v_call: TRBV28; cdr3_nt: TGTGCCAGCAGAAACGGGAGAGTCGGGGAGCTGTTTTTT; cdr3_aa: CASRNGRVGELFF
clone_size: .; j_call: TRBJ2-5; d_call: .; v_call: TRBV9; cdr3_nt: TGTGCCAGCAGCGCCCGGGACACACAAGAGACCCAGTACTTC; cdr3_aa: CASSARDTQETQYF
clone_size: .; j_call: TRBJ2-7; d_call: .; v_call: TRBV29-1; cdr3_nt: TGCAGCGTTGTGTCGGGCCTTCACTTCTACGAGCAGTACTTC; cdr3_aa: CSVVSGLHFYEQYF
clone_size: .; j_call: TRBJ2-1; d_call: TRBD2; v_call: TRBV4-2; cdr3_nt: TGTGCCAGCAGCCAAGAGGGTCGGGGAGGGGAGCAGTTCTTC; cdr3_aa: CASSQEGRGGEQFF
clone_size: .; j_call: TRBJ1-1; d_call: .; v_call: TRBV10-3; cdr3_nt: TGTGCCATCAGTGAGATTGTGGGTTTTGAAGCTTTCTTT; cdr3_aa: CAISEIVGFEAFF
clone_size: .; j_call: TRBJ1-1; d_call: TRBD1; v_call: TRBV30; cdr3_nt: TGTGCCTGGAGCAACAGGGGCCCCATGAACACTGAAGCTTTCTTT; cdr3_aa: CAWSNRGPMNTEAFF
clone_size: once; j_call: TRBJ2-5; d_call: .; v_call: TRBV7-9; cdr3_nt: TGTGCCAGCAGCTTAGGGTTGGCAGGTGGGGTACAGGATGCGGAGACCCAGTACTTC; cdr3_aa: CASSLGLAGGVQDAETQYF
clone_size: .; j_call: TRBJ2-7; d_call: TRBD2; v_call: TRBV28; cdr3_nt: TGTGCCAGCAGTTTTCCAGCGGGAGGTGTATACGAGCAGTACTTC; cdr3_aa: CASSFPAGGVYEQYF
clone_size: .; j_call: TRBJ1-1; d_call: TRBD1; v_call: TRBV9; cdr3_nt: TGTGCCAGCGGACAGGGGGGTGGCGGCACTGAAGCTTTCTTT; cdr3_aa: CASGQGGGGTEAFF
clone_size: .; j_call: TRBJ2-2; d_call: TRBD1; v_call: TRBV11-2; cdr3_nt: TGTGCCAGCAGCTTACAAAGGACAGGGCAGGACACCGGGGAGCTGTTTTTT; cdr3_aa: CASSLQRTGQDTGELFF
clone_size: .; j_call: TRBJ2-4; d_call: .; v_call: TRBV6-1; cdr3_nt: TGTGCCAGCAGTCCAGGACTGCTAGCCAAAAACATTCAGTACTTC; cdr3_aa: CASSPGLLAKNIQYF
clone_size: .; j_call: TRBJ1-2; d_call: .; v_call: TRBV30; cdr3_nt: TGTGCCTGGGTTGACAGTTATATTGATGGCTACACCTTC; cdr3_aa: CAWVDSYIDGYTF
clone_size: .; j_call: TRBJ2-1; d_call: TRBD2; v_call: TRBV5-1; cdr3_nt: TGCGCCAGCAGCTTTAGGAGCGGGAGGGCCGGGTCCCCCTACAATGAGCAGTTCTTC; cdr3_aa: CASSFRSGRAGSPYNEQFF
clone_size: .; j_call: TRBJ2-5; d_call: .; v_call: TRBV15; cdr3_nt: TGTGCCACCAGTCTGGTCCAAGAGACCCAGTACTTC; cdr3_aa: CATSLVQETQYF
clone_size: .; j_call: TRBJ1-1; d_call: .; v_call: TRBV19; cdr3_nt: TGTGCCACCCGGGAGGGAGCCACTGAAGCTTTCTTT; cdr3_aa: CATREGATEAFF
clone_size: .; j_call: TRBJ1-2; d_call: .; v_call: TRBV7-8; cdr3_nt: TGTGCCAGCAGCTTAGGTCCGACAATTAACTATGGCTACACCTTC; cdr3_aa: CASSLGPTINYGYTF
clone_size: .; j_call: TRBJ2-7; d_call: TRBD1; v_call: TRBV30; cdr3_nt: TGTGCCTGGACCACCGGACAGGGGGTCTACGAGCAGTACTTC; cdr3_aa: CAWTTGQGVYEQYF
clone_size: .; j_call: TRBJ2-1; d_call: TRBD2; v_call: TRBV2; cdr3_nt: TGTGCCAGCAGCCGGAGAGCGGGAGGGGGCGAGCAGTTCTTC; cdr3_aa: CASSRRAGGGEQFF
clone_size: .; j_call: TRBJ2-1; d_call: .; v_call: TRBV7-9; cdr3_nt: TGTGCCAGCACCCAAAGCATTCACAATGAGCAGTTCTTC; cdr3_aa: CASTQSIHNEQFF
clone_size: .; j_call: TRBJ1-5; d_call: .; v_call: TRBV4-3; cdr3_nt: TGCGCCAGCAGCCAAGAGTGGGGCAGGCGGAACAATCAGCCCCAGCATTTT; cdr3_aa: CASSQEWGRRNNQPQHF
clone_size: .; j_call: TRBJ2-5; d_call: .; v_call: TRBV27; cdr3_nt: TGTGCCAGCAGTCCTCGGATTCCGGGGACCCAGTACTTC; cdr3_aa: CASSPRIPGTQYF
clone_size: .; j_call: TRBJ1-5; d_call: .; v_call: TRBV9; cdr3_nt: TGTGCCAGCAGCGTAGCGGGGTCGAGACAGCCCCAGCATTTT; cdr3_aa: CASSVAGSRQPQHF
clone_size: .; j_call: TRBJ2-1; d_call: TRBD2; v_call: TRBV9; cdr3_nt: TGTGCCAGCAGCGCCCCCGGGACTAGGAGTGATGAGCAGTTCTTC; cdr3_aa: CASSAPGTRSDEQFF
clone_size: .; j_call: TRBJ1-6; d_call: TRBD1; v_call: TRBV6-5; cdr3_nt: TGTGCCAGCAGCGCAACAGGGGATAATTCACCCCTCCACTTT; cdr3_aa: CASSATGDNSPLHF
clone_size: once; j_call: TRBJ2-7; d_call: .; v_call: TRBV5-5; cdr3_nt: TGTGCCAGCAACGACGACAGGTACGAGCAGTACTTC; cdr3_aa: CASNDDRYEQYF
clone_size: once; j_call: TRBJ2-3; d_call: .; v_call: TRBV18; cdr3_nt: TGTGCCAGCTCACCCGTGTTAGATACGCAGTATTTT; cdr3_aa: CASSPVLDTQYF
clone_size: .; j_call: TRBJ1-4; d_call: TRBD1; v_call: TRBV7-9; cdr3_nt: TGTGCCAGCAGCTTACCCGGGACAGGGGGCGCTTTAAGTAATGAAAAACTGTTTTTT; cdr3_aa: CASSLPGTGGALSNEKLFF
clone_size: .; j_call: TRBJ1-5; d_call: TRBD1; v_call: TRBV28; cdr3_nt: TGTGCCAGCAGTTCTCCCGGACAGGGGCTTAGCAATCAGCCCCAGCATTTT; cdr3_aa: CASSSPGQGLSNQPQHF
clone_size: .; j_call: TRBJ2-3; d_call: .; v_call: TRBV27; cdr3_nt: TGTGCCAGCAGTATGACACAGGACAACACAGATACGCAGTATTTT; cdr3_aa: CASSMTQDNTDTQYF
clone_size: .; j_call: TRBJ2-1; d_call: .; v_call: TRBV2; cdr3_nt: TGTGCCAGCAGTGACAGGGACAATGAGCAGTTCTTC; cdr3_aa: CASSDRDNEQFF
clone_size: .; j_call: TRBJ2-7; d_call: TRBD2; v_call: TRBV5-6; cdr3_nt: TGTGCCAGCAGCTCGGGGACTAGCGCCTACGAGCAGTACTTC; cdr3_aa: CASSSGTSAYEQYF
clone_size: .; j_call: TRBJ1-1; d_call: TRBD1; v_call: TRBV9; cdr3_nt: TGTGCCAGCACCAGACAGGGTGGTGACACTGAAGCTTTCTTT; cdr3_aa: CASTRQGGDTEAFF
clone_size: .; j_call: TRBJ1-2; d_call: .; v_call: TRBV19; cdr3_nt: TGTGCCAGTAGTATCGGGACCCTTCAGAAGGCTAACTATGGCTACACCTTC; cdr3_aa: CASSIGTLQKANYGYTF
clone_size: .; j_call: TRBJ1-2; d_call: TRBD1; v_call: TRBV4-1; cdr3_nt: TGCGCCAGCAGCCAAGATGACAGGGTGAACTATGGCTACACCTTC; cdr3_aa: CASSQDDRVNYGYTF
clone_size: .; j_call: TRBJ2-3; d_call: .; v_call: TRBV11-2; cdr3_nt: TGTGCCAGCAGCCCTACCCCAGATACGCAGTATTTT; cdr3_aa: CASSPTPDTQYF
clone_size: .; j_call: TRBJ2-7; d_call: TRBD2; v_call: TRBV15; cdr3_nt: TGTGCCACCAGCAGTCCTAGCGGCTCTGGGTACTTC; cdr3_aa: CATSSPSGSGYF
clone_size: .; j_call: TRBJ2-7; d_call: TRBD2; v_call: TRBV6-1; cdr3_nt: TGTGCCAGCAGAGGTGCGAGGGAGGGTCCCTACGAGCAGTACTTC; cdr3_aa: CASRGAREGPYEQYF
clone_size: .; j_call: TRBJ2-5; d_call: .; v_call: TRBV9; cdr3_nt: TGTGCCAGCAGCGCCCGGGATGTGAAGGCAGCCCAAGAGACCCAGTACTTC; cdr3_aa: CASSARDVKAAQETQYF
clone_size: .; j_call: TRBJ2-1; d_call: TRBD2; v_call: TRBV27; cdr3_nt: TGTGCCAGCAGCCTAGCGGGAGCCATGCATGAGCAGTTCTTC; cdr3_aa: CASSLAGAMHEQFF
clone_size: .; j_call: TRBJ2-2; d_call: .; v_call: TRBV9; cdr3_nt: TGTGCCAGCAGCGTAGGGAAGAGGGTGCTGCTGTTTTTT; cdr3_aa: CASSVGKRVLLFF
clone_size: .; j_call: TRBJ2-7; d_call: TRBD1; v_call: TRBV29-1; cdr3_nt: TGCAGCGTACCGGGACAGGGGGGTTACGAGCAGTACTTC; cdr3_aa: CSVPGQGGYEQYF